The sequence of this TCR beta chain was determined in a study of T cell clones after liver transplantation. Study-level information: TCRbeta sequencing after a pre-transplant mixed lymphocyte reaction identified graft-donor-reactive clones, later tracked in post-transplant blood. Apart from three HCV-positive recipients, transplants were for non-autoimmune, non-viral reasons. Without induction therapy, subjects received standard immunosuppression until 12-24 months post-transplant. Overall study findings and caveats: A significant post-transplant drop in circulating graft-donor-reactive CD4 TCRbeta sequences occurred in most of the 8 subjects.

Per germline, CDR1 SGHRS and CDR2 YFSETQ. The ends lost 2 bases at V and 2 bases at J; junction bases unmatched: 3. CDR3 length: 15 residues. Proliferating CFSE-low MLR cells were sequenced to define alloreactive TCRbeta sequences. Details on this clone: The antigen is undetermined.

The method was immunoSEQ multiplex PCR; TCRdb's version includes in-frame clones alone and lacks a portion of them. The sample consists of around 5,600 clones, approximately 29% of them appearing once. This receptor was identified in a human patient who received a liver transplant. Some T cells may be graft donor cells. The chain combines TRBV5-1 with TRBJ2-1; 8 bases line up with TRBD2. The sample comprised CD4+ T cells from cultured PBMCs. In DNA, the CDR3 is TGCGCCAGCAGCTTCCTAGCGGGTACCTACAATGAGCAGTTCTTC. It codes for CASSFLAGTYNEQFF.